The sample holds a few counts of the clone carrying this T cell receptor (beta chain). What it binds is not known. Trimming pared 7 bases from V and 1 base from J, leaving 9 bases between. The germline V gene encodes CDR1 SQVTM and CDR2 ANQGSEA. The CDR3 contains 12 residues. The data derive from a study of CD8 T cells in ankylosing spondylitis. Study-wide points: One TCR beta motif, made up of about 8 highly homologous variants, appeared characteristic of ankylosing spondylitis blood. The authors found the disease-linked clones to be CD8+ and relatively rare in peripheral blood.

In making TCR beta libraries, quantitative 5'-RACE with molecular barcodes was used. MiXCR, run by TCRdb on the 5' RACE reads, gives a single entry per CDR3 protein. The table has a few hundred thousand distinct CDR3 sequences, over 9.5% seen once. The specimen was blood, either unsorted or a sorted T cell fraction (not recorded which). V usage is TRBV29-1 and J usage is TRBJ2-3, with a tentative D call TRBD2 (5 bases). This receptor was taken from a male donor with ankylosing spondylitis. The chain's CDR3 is CSAARGTDTQYF. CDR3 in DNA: TGCAGCGCTGCGAGGGGCACAGATACGCAGTATTTT.